This is a list of T cell receptor beta chains from one sample in a study of shared clonotypes between healthy human individuals. Clones were read by immunoSEQ multiplex PCR, and TCRdb kept only the in-frame ones, dropping some. The profile shows around 530,000 clones, roughly four fifths of them singletons. The sample consisted of PBMCs. These receptors were taken from a woman aged 40 to 50 in good health. Some clones in this sample may be carry-over from other donors' samples. Each CDR3 is given with its conserved first and last residue. D genes are given only for firm matches. Some rows mark clone size as missing; the rest say once, few, many or name a class of expanded clone.

>TRBD2|NA|TRBJ2-7|TRBV6-5|13
CASSYLAGGEQYF
TGTGCCAGCAGTTACCTAGCGGGAGGAGAGCAGTACTTC
>TRBD1|NA|TRBJ2-6|TRBV4-2|20
CASSQEPGGVGLSGANVLTF
TGTGCCAGCAGCCAGGAGCCAGGGGGCGTTGGTCTCTCTGGGGCCAACGTCCTGACTTTC
>TRBD2|few|TRBJ2-1|TRBV6-5|15
CASSYWASGRFSPFF
TGTGCCAGCAGTTACTGGGCTAGCGGGAGGTTCTCCCCGTTCTTC
>TRBD1|NA|TRBJ1-5|TRBV5-1|14
CASSTTGADQPQHF
TGCGCCAGCAGCACTACAGGGGCGGATCAGCCCCAGCATTTT
>NA|NA|TRBJ2-2|TRBV7-9|14
CASQVPQRSGELFF
TGTGCCAGCCAAGTCCCCCAGCGGAGCGGGGAGCTGTTTTTT
>TRBD1|NA|TRBJ1-2|TRBV5-1|14
CASSLSGQGGSYTF
TGCGCCAGCAGCTTGTCCGGACAGGGCGGCAGCTACACCTTC
>NA|NA|TRBJ2-5|TRBV29-1|15
CSASVGGYLKETQYF
TGCAGCGCCTCAGTAGGGGGGTATCTTAAAGAGACCCAGTACTTC
>NA|few|TRBJ1-1|TRBV2|14
CASSPINMNTEAFF
TGTGCCAGCAGTCCGATAAACATGAACACTGAAGCTTTCTTT
>TRBD2|NA|TRBJ2-1|TRBV5-6|15
CASSWGSGRGRQQFF
TGTGCCAGCAGCTGGGGTAGCGGGAGGGGCCGTCAGCAGTTCTTC
>NA|NA|TRBJ1-2|TRBV18|13
CASSPGGDYGYTF
TGTGCCAGCTCACCAGGGGGCGACTATGGCTACACCTTC
>NA|NA|TRBJ2-4|TRBV7-2|18
CASSTPAGPTLAKNIQYF
TGTGCCAGCAGTACACCAGCCGGGCCAACACTAGCCAAAAACATTCAGTACTTC
>NA|NA|TRBJ2-7|TRBV6-1|14
CASSAAGFAYEQYF
TGTGCCAGCAGTGCGGCAGGGTTCGCCTACGAGCAGTACTTC
>NA|once|TRBJ2-3|TRBV5-4|13
CASSLQTTDTQYF
TGTGCCAGCAGCTTGCAGACAACAGATACGCAGTATTTT
>TRBD2|NA|TRBJ2-1|TRBV2|16
CASSESGSRPYNEQFF
TGTGCCAGCAGTGAGAGCGGGAGTAGGCCCTACAATGAGCAGTTCTTC
>TRBD2|few|TRBJ2-7|TRBV28|14
CASSLSAGARQQYF
TGTGCCAGCAGTTTATCAGCGGGAGCCAGACAGCAGTACTTC
>NA|NA|TRBJ2-7|TRBV5-1|13
CASNNAAGYEQYF
TGCGCCAGCAACAACGCCGCCGGGTACGAGCAGTACTTC
>TRBD2|NA|TRBJ2-2|TRBV7-6|17
CASSLGAGGPGTGELFF
TGTGCCAGCAGCTTAGGGGCGGGAGGGCCCGGCACCGGGGAGCTGTTTTTT
>TRBD1|NA|TRBJ1-2|TRBV5-6|17
CASSYPGQGALSYGYTF
TGTGCCAGCAGCTACCCGGGACAGGGGGCGCTTAGCTATGGCTACACCTTC
>TRBD1|NA|TRBJ1-2|TRBV27|13
CASSPRQGDGYTF
TGTGCCAGCAGTCCCCGACAGGGAGACGGCTACACCTTC
>NA|NA|TRBJ1-5|TRBV28|14
CASINAISNQPQHF
TGTGCCAGCATAAACGCCATTAGCAATCAGCCCCAGCATTTT
>TRBD2|NA|TRBJ2-1|TRBV6-5|16
CASSSPTSGRSGEQFF
TGTGCCAGCAGTTCCCCGACTAGCGGGAGGTCCGGTGAGCAGTTCTTC
>TRBD2|NA|TRBJ2-3|TRBV18|15
CASSPQGLAADTQYF
TGTGCCAGCTCACCACAGGGACTAGCAGCAGATACGCAGTATTTT
>NA|NA|TRBJ2-7|TRBV10-2|12
CASRQGSYEQYF
TGCGCCAGCAGACAGGGATCCTACGAGCAGTACTTC
>TRBD2|NA|TRBJ2-1|TRBV29-1|16
CSVEERLAANRGEQFF
TGCAGCGTTGAAGAGAGACTAGCGGCCAATAGGGGAGAGCAGTTCTTC
>TRBD2|NA|TRBJ2-5|TRBV18|15
CASSPGAGGLETQYF
TGTGCCAGCTCACCTGGCGCGGGAGGGCTAGAGACCCAGTACTTC
>TRBD2|NA|TRBJ2-2|TRBV5-1|16
CASSLAQGLATGELFF
TGCGCCAGCAGCTTGGCCCAGGGACTAGCTACCGGGGAGCTGTTTTTT
>NA|few|TRBJ2-7|TRBV15|14
CATSARRGTYEQYF
TGTGCCACCAGCGCCAGGCGAGGTACCTACGAGCAGTACTTC
>NA|NA|TRBJ2-2|TRBV5-4|17
CASSLAVQGPNTGELFF
TGTGCCAGCAGCTTGGCGGTACAGGGCCCTAACACCGGGGAGCTGTTTTTT
>TRBD1|NA|TRBJ1-3|TRBV7-3|15
CASSIDRGPGNTIYF
TGTGCCAGCAGCATAGACAGGGGGCCTGGAAACACCATATATTTT
>NA|NA|TRBJ2-6|TRBV1|15
CTSSLSGGGANVLTF
TGCACCAGCAGCCTATCAGGAGGAGGGGCCAACGTCCTGACTTTC
>NA|NA|TRBJ2-5|TRBV7-2|13
CASRGAGRETQYF
TGTGCCAGCAGGGGGGCGGGACGGGAGACCCAGTACTTC
>NA|NA|TRBJ1-6|TRBV28|15
CASSSPSTDNSPLHF
TGTGCCAGCAGTTCCCCTTCGACAGACAATTCACCCCTCCACTTT
>TRBD1|NA|TRBJ2-2|TRBV11-2|14
CASSRTGETGELFF
TGTGCCAGCAGCCGGACAGGAGAAACCGGGGAGCTGTTTTTT
>TRBD1|NA|TRBJ2-3|TRBV11-3|18
CASSLFSGGQGPPDTQYF
TGTGCCAGCAGCTTATTTTCGGGGGGACAGGGTCCTCCAGATACGCAGTATTTT
>NA|NA|TRBJ2-5|TRBV15|14
CATSRRQYQETQYF
TGTGCCACCAGCAGAAGACAGTACCAAGAGACCCAGTACTTC
>TRBD1|NA|TRBJ2-7|TRBV7-2|15
CASSSRTGKTYEQYF
TGTGCCAGCAGCTCCCGGACAGGGAAAACCTACGAGCAGTACTTC
>NA|NA|TRBJ2-7|TRBV28|14
CASSYTGEIYEQYF
TGTGCCAGCAGTTATACTGGGGAGATCTACGAGCAGTACTTC
>NA|NA|TRBJ1-4|TRBV2|15
CASRVGQSTNEKLFF
TGTGCCAGCAGGGTCGGTCAGTCGACTAATGAAAAACTGTTTTTT
>NA|NA|TRBJ2-7|TRBV6-5|14
CASSSSFSLNEQYF
TGTGCCAGCAGTTCCAGCTTTTCTCTCAACGAGCAGTACTTC
>NA|NA|TRBJ1-4|TRBV2|14
CASRGGLIDEKLFF
TGTGCCAGCCGAGGGGGGCTTATTGATGAAAAACTGTTTTTT
>NA|NA|TRBJ2-3|TRBV25-1|14
CASSARTVTDTQYF
TGTGCCAGCAGTGCTCGGACGGTCACAGATACGCAGTATTTT
>TRBD2|NA|TRBJ2-1|TRBV5-4|15
CASSPWEGPTSEQFF
TGTGCCAGCAGCCCCTGGGAGGGCCCTACAAGTGAGCAGTTCTTC
>TRBD2|NA|TRBJ2-7|TRBV11-2|14
CASSLLGGRYEQYF
TGTGCCAGCAGCTTATTGGGGGGGAGGTACGAGCAGTACTTC
>NA|NA|TRBJ2-7|TRBV27|14
CASRAGPATYEQYF
TGTGCCAGCAGGGCGGGACCGGCAACCTACGAGCAGTACTTC